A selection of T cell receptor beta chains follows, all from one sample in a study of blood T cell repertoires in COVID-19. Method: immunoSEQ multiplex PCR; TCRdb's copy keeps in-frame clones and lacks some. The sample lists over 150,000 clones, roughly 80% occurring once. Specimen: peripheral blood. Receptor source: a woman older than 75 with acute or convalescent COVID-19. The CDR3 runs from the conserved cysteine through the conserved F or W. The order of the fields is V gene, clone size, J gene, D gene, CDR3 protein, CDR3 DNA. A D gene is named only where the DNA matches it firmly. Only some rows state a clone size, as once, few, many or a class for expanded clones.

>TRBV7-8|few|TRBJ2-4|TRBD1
CASSLSATTGRGPGIQYF
TGTGCCAGCAGCTTATCTGCCACGACAGGGAGAGGGCCAGGCATTCAGTACTTC
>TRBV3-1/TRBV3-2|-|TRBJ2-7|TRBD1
CASSQVSGQGASGQYF
TGTGCCAGCAGCCAAGTTTCGGGACAGGGGGCTTCGGGGCAGTACTTC
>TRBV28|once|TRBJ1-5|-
CASSSLTRGAGDQPQHF
TGTGCCAGCAGTTCTCTCACACGGGGGGCCGGGGATCAGCCCCAGCATTTT
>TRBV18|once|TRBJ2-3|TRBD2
CASSPRLAGEVDTQYF
TGTGCCAGCTCACCGCGACTAGCGGGGGAGGTAGATACGCAGTATTTT
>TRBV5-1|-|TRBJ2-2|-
CASSRDYTGELFF
TGCGCCAGCAGCCGAGATTACACCGGGGAGCTGTTTTTT
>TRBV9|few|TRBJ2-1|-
CASSVGGSSGEQFF
TGTGCCAGCAGCGTAGGAGGGAGTAGCGGAGAGCAGTTCTTC
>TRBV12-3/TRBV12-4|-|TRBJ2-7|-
CASSRGQDYEQYF
TGTGCCAGCAGCCGAGGGCAGGACTACGAGCAGTACTTC
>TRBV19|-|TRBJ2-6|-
CASRNLGFSSPGANVLTF
TGTGCCAGTAGAAACCTAGGTTTCTCCTCTCCTGGGGCCAACGTCCTGACTTTC
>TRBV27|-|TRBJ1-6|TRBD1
CASSLSPGQGRYSPLHF
TGTGCCAGCAGTTTATCACCGGGACAGGGACGGTATTCACCCCTCCACTTT
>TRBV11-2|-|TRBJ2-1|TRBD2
CASSLEASGGYNEQFF
TGTGCCAGCAGTCTAGAGGCGAGCGGGGGATACAATGAGCAGTTCTTC
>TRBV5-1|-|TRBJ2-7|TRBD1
CASSLVVTGASYEQYF
TGCGCCAGCAGCTTGGTCGTTACAGGGGCGAGCTACGAGCAGTACTTC
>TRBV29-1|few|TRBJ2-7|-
CSVEEGLSSYEQYF
TGCAGCGTTGAGGAGGGGCTTAGCTCCTACGAGCAGTACTTC
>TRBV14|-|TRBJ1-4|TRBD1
CASSQAQGAGEKLFF
TGTGCCAGCAGCCAGGCACAGGGGGCTGGTGAAAAACTGTTTTTT
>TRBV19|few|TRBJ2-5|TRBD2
CASSITSGRLETQYF
TGTGCCAGTAGTATAACTAGCGGGAGGTTAGAGACCCAGTACTTC
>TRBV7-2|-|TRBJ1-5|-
CASSPSAGRNQPQHF
TGTGCCAGCAGCCCGTCGGCGGGTCGCAATCAGCCCCAGCATTTT
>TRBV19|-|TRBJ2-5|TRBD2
CASMEIQGAGKTQYF
TGTGCCAGTATGGAGATCCAAGGAGCGGGGAAGACCCAGTACTTC
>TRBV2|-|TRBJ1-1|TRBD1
CASTGTGGTEAFF
TGTGCCAGCACAGGGACAGGGGGCACTGAAGCTTTCTTT
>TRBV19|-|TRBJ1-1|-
CASSTNRRQEEAFF
TGTGCCAGTAGTACCAATCGGCGACAGGAGGAAGCTTTCTTT
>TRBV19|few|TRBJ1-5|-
CASSGTYNNQPQHF
TGTGCCAGTAGCGGGACTTACAACAATCAGCCCCAGCATTTT
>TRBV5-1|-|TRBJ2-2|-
CASSFLVSGANTGELFF
TGCGCCAGCAGCTTCTTGGTGTCGGGAGCGAACACCGGGGAGCTGTTTTTT
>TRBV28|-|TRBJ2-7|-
CASRQTRSGAEQYF
TGTGCCAGCAGGCAAACCAGAAGTGGGGCCGAGCAGTACTTC
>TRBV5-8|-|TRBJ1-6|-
CASSLARGAPLHF
TGTGCCAGCAGCTTGGCCCGGGGTGCACCCCTCCACTTT
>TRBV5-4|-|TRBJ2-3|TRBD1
CASSLGQVVTDTQYF
TGTGCCAGCAGCCTGGGACAGGTTGTTACAGATACGCAGTATTTT
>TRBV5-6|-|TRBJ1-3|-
CASSFRVGISGNTIYF
TGTGCCAGCAGCTTCCGGGTCGGGATTTCGGGAAACACCATATATTTT
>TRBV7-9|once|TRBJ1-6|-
CASSPGGSPLHF
TGTGCCAGCAGTCCCGGAGGTTCACCCCTCCACTTT
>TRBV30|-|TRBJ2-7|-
CAWSLRGPSSYEQYF
TGTGCCTGGAGTCTTCGAGGGCCGAGCTCCTACGAGCAGTACTTC
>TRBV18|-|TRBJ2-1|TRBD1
CASSPSGGKVYEQFF
TGTGCCAGCTCACCATCAGGGGGCAAGGTCTATGAGCAGTTCTTC
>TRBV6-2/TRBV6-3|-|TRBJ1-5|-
CASSYPQQGRWPQHF
TGTGCCAGCAGTTACCCGCAACAGGGCAGGTGGCCCCAGCATTTT
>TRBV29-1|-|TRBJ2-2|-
CSVGNTVNTGELFF
TGCAGCGTTGGGAATACAGTGAACACCGGGGAGCTGTTTTTT
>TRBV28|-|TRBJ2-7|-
CASSTSGPNTYEQYF
TGTGCCAGCAGTACTTCAGGGCCTAACACCTACGAGCAGTACTTC
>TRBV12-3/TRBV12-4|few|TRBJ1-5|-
CASSRDTQPQHF
TGTGCCAGCAGCCGAGACACTCAGCCCCAGCATTTT
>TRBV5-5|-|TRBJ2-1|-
CASSLVSSSYNEQFF
TGTGCCAGCAGCTTGGTTTCCAGCTCCTACAATGAGCAGTTCTTC
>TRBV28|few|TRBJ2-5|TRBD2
CASSTSGGFQETQYF
TGTGCCAGCAGTACTAGCGGGGGTTTCCAAGAGACCCAGTACTTC
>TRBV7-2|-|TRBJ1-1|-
CASRPRERNTEAFF
TGTGCCAGCAGGCCTAGGGAGCGGAACACTGAAGCTTTCTTT
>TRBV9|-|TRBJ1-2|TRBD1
CASSVGSTGARGNYGYTF
TGTGCCAGCAGCGTAGGTTCGACAGGGGCCAGGGGAAACTATGGCTACACCTTC
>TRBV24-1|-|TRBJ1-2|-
CATSDPTEGVNYGYTF
TGTGCCACCAGTGACCCTACGGAGGGAGTCAACTATGGCTACACCTTC
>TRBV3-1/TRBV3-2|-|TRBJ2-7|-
CASSQEIQGSYEQYF
TGTGCCAGCAGCCAAGAAATCCAGGGCTCCTACGAGCAGTACTTC
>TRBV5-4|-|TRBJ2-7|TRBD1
CASSIGQGSLYEQYF
TGTGCCAGCAGCATAGGACAGGGTTCACTCTACGAGCAGTACTTC
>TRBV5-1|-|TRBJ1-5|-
CASSEAGTAVQPQHF
TGCGCCAGCAGCGAGGCGGGGACCGCGGTTCAGCCCCAGCATTTT
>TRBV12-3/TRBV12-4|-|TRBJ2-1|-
CASTAGRSNEQFF
TGTGCCAGCACCGCGGGCAGAAGCAATGAGCAGTTCTTC
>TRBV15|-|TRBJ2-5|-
CATSRDRAAQYF
TGTGCCACCAGCAGAGATAGAGCGGCCCAGTACTTC
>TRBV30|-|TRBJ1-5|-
CAWSDYGGVNQPQHF
TGTGCCTGGAGTGATTACGGAGGAGTTAATCAGCCCCAGCATTTT
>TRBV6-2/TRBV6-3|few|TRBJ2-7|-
CASSYSDKAPYEQYF
TGTGCCAGCAGTTACTCGGACAAGGCCCCCTACGAGCAGTACTTC
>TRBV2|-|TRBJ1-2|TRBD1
CASKPQGAFNYGYTF
TGTGCCAGCAAACCCCAGGGGGCGTTCAACTATGGCTACACCTTC
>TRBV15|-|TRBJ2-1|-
CATSREGGGFYNEQFF
TGTGCCACCAGCAGAGAAGGGGGGGGCTTTTACAATGAGCAGTTCTTC
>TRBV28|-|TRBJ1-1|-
CASSSTEAFF
TGTGCCAGCAGCAGCACTGAAGCTTTCTTT
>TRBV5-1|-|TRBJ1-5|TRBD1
CASSPGTAEQPQHF
TGCGCCAGCAGTCCCGGGACAGCGGAACAGCCCCAGCATTTT
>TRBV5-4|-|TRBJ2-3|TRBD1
CASSLDRGRGTDTQYF
TGTGCCAGCAGCTTGGACAGGGGGCGAGGGACAGATACGCAGTATTTT
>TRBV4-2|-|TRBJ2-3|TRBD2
CASSQEGLDGGGPGRTDTQYF
TGTGCCAGCAGCCAAGAGGGGCTAGACGGCGGGGGGCCGGGACGCACAGATACGCAGTATTTT
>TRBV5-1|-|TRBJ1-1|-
CASSPMGANTEAFF
TGCGCCAGCAGCCCCATGGGGGCGAACACTGAAGCTTTCTTT